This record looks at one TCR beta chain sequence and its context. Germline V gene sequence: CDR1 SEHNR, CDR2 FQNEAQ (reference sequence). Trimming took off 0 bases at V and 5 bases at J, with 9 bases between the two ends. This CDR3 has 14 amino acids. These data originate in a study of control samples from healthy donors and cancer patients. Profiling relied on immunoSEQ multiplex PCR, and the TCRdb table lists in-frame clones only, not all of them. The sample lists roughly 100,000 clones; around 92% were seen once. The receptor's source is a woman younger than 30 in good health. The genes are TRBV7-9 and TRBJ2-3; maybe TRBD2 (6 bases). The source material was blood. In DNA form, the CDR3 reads TGTGCCAGCAGCTTAGCGAACGGGGGAGATACGCAGTATTTT. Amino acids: CASSLANGGDTQYF.